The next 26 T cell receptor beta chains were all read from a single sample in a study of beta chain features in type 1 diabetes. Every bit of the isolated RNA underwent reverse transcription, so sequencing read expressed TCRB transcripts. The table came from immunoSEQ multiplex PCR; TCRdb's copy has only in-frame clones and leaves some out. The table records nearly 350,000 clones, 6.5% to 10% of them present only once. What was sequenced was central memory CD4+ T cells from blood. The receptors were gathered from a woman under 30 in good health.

Here the CDR3 reads CSADSLYGYTF. Written as DNA, the CDR3 is TGCAGTGCGGACAGTCTCTATGGCTACACCTTC. This sequence joins TRBV20-1 and TRBJ1-2, with a weak D call TRBD1 (6 bases). The CDR3 runs to 11 residues. Trimming removed 6 bases from V and 4 bases from J, with 9 bases in between. CDR1 is DFQATT and CDR2 is SNEGSKA in the germline V gene (reference sequence).

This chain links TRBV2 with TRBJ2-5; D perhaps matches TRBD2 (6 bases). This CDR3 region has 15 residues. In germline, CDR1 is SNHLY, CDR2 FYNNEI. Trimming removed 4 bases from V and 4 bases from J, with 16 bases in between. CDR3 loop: CASSAASAARETQYF. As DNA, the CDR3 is TGTGCCAGCAGTGCTGCTAGCGCCGCGCGAGAGACCCAGTACTTC.

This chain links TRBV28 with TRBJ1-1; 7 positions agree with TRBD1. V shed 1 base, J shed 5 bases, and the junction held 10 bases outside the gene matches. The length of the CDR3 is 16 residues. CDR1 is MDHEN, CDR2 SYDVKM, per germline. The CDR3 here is CASSLFFGAGGTEAFF. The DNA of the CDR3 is TGTGCCAGCAGTTTATTCTTTGGAGCAGGGGGAACTGAAGCTTTCTTT.

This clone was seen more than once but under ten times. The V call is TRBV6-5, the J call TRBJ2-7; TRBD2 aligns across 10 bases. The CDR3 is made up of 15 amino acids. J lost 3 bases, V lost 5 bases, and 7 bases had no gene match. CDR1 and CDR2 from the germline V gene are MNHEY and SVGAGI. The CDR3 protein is CASSPTSGKVYEQYF. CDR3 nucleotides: TGTGCCAGCAGTCCCACTAGCGGGAAGGTCTACGAGCAGTACTTC.

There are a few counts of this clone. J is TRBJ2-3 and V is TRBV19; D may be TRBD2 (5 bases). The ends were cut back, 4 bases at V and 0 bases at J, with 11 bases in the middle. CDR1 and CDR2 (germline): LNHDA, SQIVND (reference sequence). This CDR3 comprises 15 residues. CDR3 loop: CASSSLATSTDTQYF. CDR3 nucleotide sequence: TGTGCCAGTAGTAGCTTAGCGACTAGCACAGATACGCAGTATTTT. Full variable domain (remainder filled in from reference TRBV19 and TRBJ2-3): DGGITQSPKYLFRKEGQNVTLSCEQNLNHDAMYWYRQDPGQGLRLIYYSQIVNDFQKGDIAEGYSVSREKKESFPLTVTSAQKNPTAFYLCASSSLATSTDTQYFGPGTRLTVL.

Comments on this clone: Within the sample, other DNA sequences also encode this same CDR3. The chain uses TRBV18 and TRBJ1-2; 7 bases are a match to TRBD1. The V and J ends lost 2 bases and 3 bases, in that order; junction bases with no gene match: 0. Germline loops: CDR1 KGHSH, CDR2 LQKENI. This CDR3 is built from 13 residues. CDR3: CASSPGTDYGYTF. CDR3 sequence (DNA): TGTGCCAGCTCACCAGGGACAGACTATGGCTACACCTTC.

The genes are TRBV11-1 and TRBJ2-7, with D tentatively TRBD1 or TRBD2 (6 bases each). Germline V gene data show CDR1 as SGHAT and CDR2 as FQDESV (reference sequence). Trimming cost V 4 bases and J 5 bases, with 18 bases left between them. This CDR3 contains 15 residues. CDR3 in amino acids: CASSSSGGGLNEQYF. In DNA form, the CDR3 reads TGTGCCAGCAGCTCCTCCGGGGGCGGGCTCAACGAGCAGTACTTC. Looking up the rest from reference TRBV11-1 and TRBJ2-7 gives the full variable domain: EAEVAQSPRYKITEKSQAVAFWCDPISGHATLYWYRQILGQGPELLVQFQDESVVDDSQLPKDRFSAERLKGVDSTLKIQPAELGDSAMYLCASSSSGGGLNEQYFGPGTRLTVT.

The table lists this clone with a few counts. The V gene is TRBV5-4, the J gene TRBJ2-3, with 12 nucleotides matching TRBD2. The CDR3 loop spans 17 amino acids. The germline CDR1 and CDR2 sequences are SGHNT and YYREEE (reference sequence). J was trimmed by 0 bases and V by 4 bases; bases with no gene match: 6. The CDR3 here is CASSRLAGEVSTDTQYF. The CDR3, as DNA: TGTGCCAGCAGCCGACTAGCGGGAGAGGTGAGCACAGATACGCAGTATTTT. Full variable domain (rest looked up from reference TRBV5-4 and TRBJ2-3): ETGVTQSPTHLIKTRGQQVTLRCSSQSGHNTVSWYQQALGQGPQFIFQYYREEENGRGNFPPRFSGLQFPNYSSELNVNALELDDSALYLCASSRLAGEVSTDTQYFGPGTRLTVL.

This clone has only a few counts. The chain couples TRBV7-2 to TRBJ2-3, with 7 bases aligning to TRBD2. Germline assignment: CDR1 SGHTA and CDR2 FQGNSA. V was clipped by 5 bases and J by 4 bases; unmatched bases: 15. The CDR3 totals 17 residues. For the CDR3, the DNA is TGTGCCAGCAGCCCCATATTAGGCGGGAGAGGTTCAGATACGCAGTATTTT. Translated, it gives CASSPILGGRGSDTQYF.

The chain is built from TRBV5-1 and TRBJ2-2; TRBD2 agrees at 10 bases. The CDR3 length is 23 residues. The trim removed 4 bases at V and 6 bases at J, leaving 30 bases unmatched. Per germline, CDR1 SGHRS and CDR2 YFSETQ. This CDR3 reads CASSGRTPGLATSWGRDAGELFF. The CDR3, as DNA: TGCGCCAGCAGCGGGAGGACCCCGGGACTAGCGACCTCATGGGGCCGTGATGCCGGGGAGCTGTTTTTT. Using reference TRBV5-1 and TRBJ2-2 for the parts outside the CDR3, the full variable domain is KAGVTQTPRYLIKTRGQQVTLSCSPISGHRSVSWYQQTPGQGLQFLFEYFSETQRNKGNFPGRFSGRQFSNSRSEMNVSTLELGDSALYLCASSGRTPGLATSWGRDAGELFFGEGSRLTVL.

This CDR3 is CASSLGTNQPQHF. As DNA, the CDR3 is TGTGCCAGCAGCTTAGGGACTAATCAGCCCCAGCATTTT. The chain uses TRBV7-9 and TRBJ1-5; D not resolved. The V end lost 1 base, the J end lost 4 bases, and 5 bases lay between the germline ends. The CDR3 runs to 13 residues. Germline CDR1 is SEHNR and CDR2 is FQNEAQ (reference sequence). The complete variable domain, with remaining parts taken from reference TRBV7-9 and TRBJ1-5, reads DTGVSQNPRHKITKRGQNVTFRCDPISEHNRLYWYRQTLGQGPEFLTYFQNEAQLEKSRLLSDRFSAERPKGSFSTLEIQRTEQGDSAMYLCASSLGTNQPQHFGDGTRLSIL.

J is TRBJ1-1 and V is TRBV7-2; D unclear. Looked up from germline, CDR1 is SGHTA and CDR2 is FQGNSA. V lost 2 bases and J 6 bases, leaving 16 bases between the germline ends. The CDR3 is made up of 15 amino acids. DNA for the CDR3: TGTGCCAGCAGCTTACGGTGGACCACGGTGGCTGAAGCTTTCTTT. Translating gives CASSLRWTTVAEAFF.

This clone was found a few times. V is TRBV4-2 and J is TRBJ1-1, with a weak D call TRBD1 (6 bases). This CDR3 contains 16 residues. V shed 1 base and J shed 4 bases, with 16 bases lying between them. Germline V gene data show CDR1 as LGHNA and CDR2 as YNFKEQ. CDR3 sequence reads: CASSQGTAGGGTEAFF. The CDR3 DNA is TGTGCCAGCAGCCAAGGGACGGCGGGAGGGGGCACTGAAGCTTTCTTT.

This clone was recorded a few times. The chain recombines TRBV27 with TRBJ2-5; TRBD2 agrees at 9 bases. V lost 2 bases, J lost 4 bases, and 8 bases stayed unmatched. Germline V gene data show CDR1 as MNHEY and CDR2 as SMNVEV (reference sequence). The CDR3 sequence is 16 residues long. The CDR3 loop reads CASSLNSAGGRETQYF. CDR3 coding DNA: TGTGCCAGCAGTTTAAATTCGGCGGGAGGGAGAGAGACCCAGTACTTC.

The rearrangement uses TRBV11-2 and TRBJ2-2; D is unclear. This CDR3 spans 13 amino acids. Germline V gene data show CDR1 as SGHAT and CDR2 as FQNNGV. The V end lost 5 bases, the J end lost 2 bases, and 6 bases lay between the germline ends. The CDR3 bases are TGTGCCAGCAGCCCATTCAACACCGGGGAGCTGTTTTTT. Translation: CASSPFNTGELFF.

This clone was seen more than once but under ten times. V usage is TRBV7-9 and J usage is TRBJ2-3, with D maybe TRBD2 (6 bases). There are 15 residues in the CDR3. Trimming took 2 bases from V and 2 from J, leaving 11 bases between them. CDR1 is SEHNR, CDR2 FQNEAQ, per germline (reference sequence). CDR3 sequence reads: CASSLNWRDTDTQYF. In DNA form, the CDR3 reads TGTGCCAGCAGCTTAAATTGGAGGGACACAGATACGCAGTATTTT.

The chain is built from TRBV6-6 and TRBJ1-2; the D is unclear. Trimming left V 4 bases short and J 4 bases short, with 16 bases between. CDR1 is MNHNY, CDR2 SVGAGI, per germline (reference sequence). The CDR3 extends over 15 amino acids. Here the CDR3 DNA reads TGTGCCAGCAGTTCCGAACGTCGATCGCCCTATGGCTACACCTTC. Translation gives CASSSERRSPYGYTF.

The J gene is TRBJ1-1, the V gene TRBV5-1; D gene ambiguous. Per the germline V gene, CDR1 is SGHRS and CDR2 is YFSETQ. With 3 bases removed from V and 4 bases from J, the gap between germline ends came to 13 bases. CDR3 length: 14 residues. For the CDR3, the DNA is TGCGCCAGCAGCTACCGGAGAGGAGGCACTGAAGCTTTCTTT. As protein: CASSYRRGGTEAFF.

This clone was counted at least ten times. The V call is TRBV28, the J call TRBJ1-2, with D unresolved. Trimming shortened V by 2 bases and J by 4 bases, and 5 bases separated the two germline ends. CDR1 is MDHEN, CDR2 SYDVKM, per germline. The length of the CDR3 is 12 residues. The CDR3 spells CASSLPPYGYTF. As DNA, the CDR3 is TGTGCCAGCAGTTTACCCCCCTATGGCTACACCTTC.

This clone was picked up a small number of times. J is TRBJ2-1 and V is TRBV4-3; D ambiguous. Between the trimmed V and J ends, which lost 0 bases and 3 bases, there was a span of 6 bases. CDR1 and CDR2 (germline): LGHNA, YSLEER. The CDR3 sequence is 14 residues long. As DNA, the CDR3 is TGCGCCAGCAGCCAAGAGCCCTTCTACAATGAGCAGTTCTTC. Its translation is CASSQEPFYNEQFF.

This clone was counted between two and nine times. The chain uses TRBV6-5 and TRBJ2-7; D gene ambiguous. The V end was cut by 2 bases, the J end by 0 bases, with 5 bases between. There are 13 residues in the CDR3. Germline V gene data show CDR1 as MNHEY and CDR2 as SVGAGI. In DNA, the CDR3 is TGTGCCAGCAGTTACAAGAGCTCCTACGAGCAGTACTTC. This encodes CASSYKSSYEQYF.

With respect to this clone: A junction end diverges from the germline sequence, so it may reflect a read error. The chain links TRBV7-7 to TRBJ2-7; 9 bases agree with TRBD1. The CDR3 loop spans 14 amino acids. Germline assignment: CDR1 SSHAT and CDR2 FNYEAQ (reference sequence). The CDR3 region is CASSLDRGRNEQYF. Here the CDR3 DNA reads TGTGCTAGCAGCTTAGACAGGGGGAGGAACGAGCAGTACTTC.

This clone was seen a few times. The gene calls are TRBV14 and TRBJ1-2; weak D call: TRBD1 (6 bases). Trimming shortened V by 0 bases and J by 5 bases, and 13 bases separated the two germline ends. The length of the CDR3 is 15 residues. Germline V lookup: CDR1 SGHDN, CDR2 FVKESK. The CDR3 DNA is TGTGCCAGCAGCCAAGACCCAGGGGTTCGATATGGCTACACCTTC. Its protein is CASSQDPGVRYGYTF.

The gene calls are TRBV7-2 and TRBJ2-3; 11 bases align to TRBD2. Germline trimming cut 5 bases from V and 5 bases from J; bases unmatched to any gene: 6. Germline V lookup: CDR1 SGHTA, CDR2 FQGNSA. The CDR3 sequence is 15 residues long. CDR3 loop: CASSHRGLAGDTQYF. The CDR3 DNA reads TGTGCCAGCAGCCACCGAGGACTAGCGGGAGATACGCAGTATTTT.

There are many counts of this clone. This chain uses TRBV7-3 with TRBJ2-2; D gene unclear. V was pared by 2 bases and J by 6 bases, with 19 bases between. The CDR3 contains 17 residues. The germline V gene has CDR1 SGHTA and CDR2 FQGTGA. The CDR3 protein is CASSLQDLGKRSGELFF. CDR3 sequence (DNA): TGTGCCAGCAGCTTACAGGACCTAGGAAAGAGGTCCGGGGAGCTGTTTTTT.

CDR3 residues: CASNTGANTGELFF. DNA for the CDR3: TGTGCCAGCAACACAGGAGCTAACACCGGGGAGCTGTTTTTT. V and J are TRBV9 and TRBJ2-2; D perhaps matches TRBD1 (5 bases). CDR1 is SGDLS and CDR2 is YYNGEE in the germline V gene. The CDR3 has 14 amino acids. Trimming removed 6 bases from V and 2 bases from J, with 11 bases in between.